This TCR beta chain originates from a study of blood T cell repertoires in COVID-19. As for the study in general: Sources were T cells, B-cell-depleted T cells, or PBMCs; the material itself was cDNA or gDNA.

Germline trimming cut 0 bases from V and 8 bases from J; bases unmatched to any gene: 10. Germline CDR1 and CDR2: SGHAT and FQNNGV. The CDR3 is 15 residues long. In the study's own analysis: Counts of nucleated cells, estimated from reference gene primer amplification, were obtained. Libraries were prepared by immunoSEQ multiplex PCR; TCRdb keeps only in-frame clonotypes and omits some of them. That table is the source of V, J and clone size, and D and trimming were worked out from the DNA. The sample consists of 150,000 or so clones, 80% to 90% of them appearing once. The chain combines TRBV11-2 with TRBJ2-7; 7 positions match TRBD1. The sample consisted of peripheral blood. This clonotype was obtained from a woman aged 70-85 years with acute or convalescent COVID-19. The CDR3 region is CASSLDRSTGFKQYF. The CDR3 DNA sequence: TGTGCCAGCAGCTTAGATAGGTCGACAGGGTTCAAGCAGTACTTC.